This TCR beta chain is drawn from a study of cytomegalovirus exposure and HLA in healthy donors. A multiplex PCR was run with 60 Vbeta primers and 13 Jbeta primers. Only in-frame clones appear in the TCRdb table, and some are missing; sequencing was by immunoSEQ multiplex PCR. This sample yields fewer than 150,000 clones, of which around 77% are seen a single time; more than 0.95% belongs to the top ten. Regarding this clone: Its antigen is still unknown.

V was pared by 0 bases and J by 4 bases, with 9 bases between. This CDR3 spans 14 amino acids. The germline CDR1 and CDR2 sequences are SGHTA and FQGTGA. Findings and limits, study-wide: An analysis that came later showed most CMV-associated TCR beta chains appearing HLA-restricted. It was reported that the classifier diagnosed cytomegalovirus status with high specificity and sensitivity in both the original and validation cohorts. A further, later analysis showed that HLA-associated TCR beta chains (compared with equally common others) were more clonally expanded. Generally TCR sequences proved uncommon, though certain public TCRs appeared in numerous donors.

The sequenced material came from PBMCs. This sequence joins TRBV7-3 and TRBJ1-1, with D uncertain. This sequence originates from a man between 45 and 60 years old in good health and CMV-seronegative. DNA for the CDR3: TGTGCCAGCAGCTTAACCAGTTCGGGCACTGAAGCTTTCTTT. Encoded protein: CASSLTSSGTEAFF. The full variable domain, in which reference TRBV7-3 and TRBJ1-1 provide the parts outside the CDR3, is GAGVSQTPSNKVTEKGKYVELRCDPISGHTALYWYRQSLGQGPEFLIYFQGTGAADDSGLPNDRFFAVRPEGSVSTLKIQRTERGDSAVYLCASSLTSSGTEAFFGQGTRLTVV.